The 29 T cell receptor beta chains listed next were all sequenced from one sample in a study of T cell repertoires in cytomegalovirus infection. MiXCR, run by TCRdb on the reads, gives a single entry per CDR3 protein. This table holds about 920,000 distinct CDR3 sequences, roughly 30% found once. The antigens these receptors bind are not known. Specimen: cultured CD8+ T cells from PBMCs, collected from culture after CMV antigen stimulation. Receptor source: a human donor in good health (CMV status not recorded). Some clones in this sample may be carry-over from other donors' samples.

This sequence joins TRBV14 and TRBJ1-1, with a possible D match to TRBD1 (6 bases). Trimming removed 3 bases from V and 3 bases from J, with 11 bases in between. Germline CDR1 reads SGHDN; CDR2 reads FVKESK. The CDR3 consists of 14 residues. CDR3 DNA sequence: TGTGCCAGCAGCCAGGTACAGGGATACACTGAAGCTTTCTTT. Its translation is CASSQVQGYTEAFF.

This clonotype showed up many times. The genes are TRBV7-2 and TRBJ2-3; TRBD2 aligns across 8 bases. V shed 8 bases, J shed 1 base, and the junction held 17 bases outside the gene matches. CDR1 is SGHTA and CDR2 is FQGNSA in the germline V gene. The CDR3 runs to 18 residues. The CDR3 bases are TGTGCCAGCTCCTCTCCCGGACGGGGGGGTAGGGGCACAGATACGCAGTATTTT. Translation: CASSSPGRGGRGTDTQYF.

This rearrangement joins TRBV12-3 or TRBV12-4 to TRBJ2-3; D might be TRBD2 (6 bases). V was pared by 5 bases and J by 4 bases, with 16 bases between. The CDR3 sequence is 15 residues long. The CDR3 nucleotides read TGTGCCAGCAGTCTAACCCCGTGGGGGGCAGATACGCAGTATTTT. Residues: CASSLTPWGADTQYF.

The chain combines TRBV2 with TRBJ1-4, with unresolved D. CDR1 is SNHLY and CDR2 is FYNNEI in the germline V gene. Trimming left V 6 bases short and J 3 bases short, with 17 bases between. This CDR3 spans 16 amino acids. CDR3 region: CASSSFEVVSNEKLFF. CDR3 nucleotide sequence: TGTGCCAGCAGCTCTTTCGAGGTGGTCTCTAATGAAAAACTGTTTTTT. The full variable domain, with the rest looked up from reference TRBV2 and TRBJ1-4, is EPEVTQTPSHQVTQMGQEVILRCVPISNHLYFYWYRQILGQKVEFLVSFYNNEISEKSEIFDDQFSVERPDGSNFTLKIRSTKLEDSAMYFCASSSFEVVSNEKLFFGSGTQLSVL.

Details on this clonotype: Since a much larger clone is just one base distant, this may be a read error. V and J are TRBV7-2 and TRBJ2-1; D unresolved. The CDR3 contains 11 residues. CDR1 and CDR2 (germline): SGHTA, FQGNSA. In nucleotides, the CDR3 is TGTGCCAGCAGGGATTACAATGAGCAGCTCTTC. It yields the protein CASRDYNEQLF.

V and J are TRBV7-6 and TRBJ1-1, with unresolved D. This CDR3 contains 14 residues. Germline V gene data show CDR1 as SGHVS and CDR2 as FNYEAQ. Trimming pared 10 bases from V and 1 base from J, leaving 16 bases between. DNA of the CDR3: TGTGCCAACAATCCGTTTGGACCGAACACTGAAGCTTTCTTT. This translates into CANNPFGPNTEAFF.

The chain has TRBV18 and TRBJ2-1; tentative D call: TRBD1 (6 bases). The CDR3 extends over 19 amino acids. Germline V CDR1 and CDR2: KGHSH, LQKENI. Deletions cut 1 base from V and 4 bases from J, with 23 bases between. In nucleotides, the CDR3 is TGTGCCAGCTCACCACTCGGGGTGGTCCGGGACACCTTGTACAATGAGCAGTTCTTC. Translation: CASSPLGVVRDTLYNEQFF.

This clonotype has just a few counts. This chain connects TRBV27 to TRBJ2-2; a weak D match, TRBD2 (7 bases). V lost 4 bases and J lost 6, with 21 bases in between. The CDR3 contains 17 residues. Germline assignment: CDR1 MNHEY and CDR2 SMNVEV (reference sequence). The CDR3 sequence: CASSSTRGPVGPGELFF. The CDR3 bases are TGTGCCAGCAGTTCGACGCGGGGGCCCGTCGGACCCGGGGAGCTGTTTTTT.

This clonotype was detected a few times. The rearrangement links TRBV9 to TRBJ1-2; 9 bases map to TRBD1. Germline V gives CDR1 SGDLS, CDR2 YYNGEE. CDR3 length: 14 residues. V trimming: 3 bases; J trimming: 8 bases; junction bases outside the gene matches: 8. CDR3 loop: CASSAGWGQGGYTF. Written as DNA, the CDR3 is TGTGCCAGCAGCGCGGGCTGGGGACAGGGAGGCTACACCTTC.

V and J are TRBV28 and TRBJ1-2, with D possibly matching TRBD1 (5 bases). Germline V gene sequence: CDR1 MDHEN, CDR2 SYDVKM. This CDR3 has 14 amino acids. The V end was cut by 3 bases, the J end by 7 bases, with 15 bases between. This CDR3 is CASSFVDNFGGYTF. CDR3 coding DNA: TGTGCCAGCAGTTTCGTGGACAACTTCGGTGGCTACACCTTC.

This clonotype was seen repeatedly, ten times or more. V usage is TRBV27 and J usage is TRBJ1-2; tentatively, D is TRBD1 (6 bases). The germline V gene has CDR1 MNHEY and CDR2 SMNVEV (reference sequence). V was shortened by 6 bases and J by 0 bases, with 11 bases between the two germline ends. The CDR3 consists of 14 residues. The DNA of the CDR3 is TGTGCCAGCAGGCCCGCAGGGGCTAACTATGGCTACACCTTC. Protein product: CASRPAGANYGYTF.

This clonotype turned up a few times. This chain connects TRBV7-9 to TRBJ2-3; the D gene could be TRBD1 or TRBD2 (5 bases each). Germline V lookup: CDR1 SEHNR, CDR2 FQNEAQ (reference sequence). The CDR3 contains 16 residues. V lost 7 bases and J lost 0, with 17 bases in between. The CDR3 region has the DNA TGTGCCAGCAACCTCTGGGACGTAGTTAGCACAGATACGCAGTATTTT. Residues: CASNLWDVVSTDTQYF.

This clonotype was picked up a small number of times. The genes are TRBV7-2 and TRBJ1-1; D gene ambiguous. The length of the CDR3 is 16 residues. The ends were cut back, 2 bases at V and 3 bases at J, with 16 bases in the middle. Per the germline V gene, CDR1 is SGHTA and CDR2 is FQGNSA. The CDR3 DNA reads as TGTGCCAGCAGCTTACCTGCGCGGCAGAGCGACACTGAAGCTTTCTTT. Amino acid sequence: CASSLPARQSDTEAFF.

Ten or more counts support this clonotype. This chain uses TRBV7-2 with TRBJ1-2; tentatively, D is TRBD1 (6 bases). V was cut by 2 bases and J by 0 bases, with 10 bases left in between. Germline V CDR1 and CDR2: SGHTA, FQGNSA. This CDR3 contains 15 residues. This CDR3 reads CASSLRGGPNYGYTF. The CDR3 DNA sequence: TGTGCCAGCAGCTTAAGAGGGGGGCCTAACTATGGCTACACCTTC.

The V call is TRBV10-3, the J call TRBJ2-1; 7 positions agree with TRBD2. The junction had 14 bases not matched to a gene; V was cut back by 11 bases and J by 7 bases. CDR1 ENHRY and CDR2 SYGVKD come from the germline V gene. This CDR3 region has 14 residues. The CDR3 DNA reads as TGTGCCGCTTCCTCGGGGGGTCTAGAAAATGAGCAGTTCTTC. Encoded protein: CAASSGGLENEQFF.

The chain is built from TRBV12-3 or TRBV12-4 and TRBJ2-2; TRBD1 matches at 10 bases. The CDR3 is 15 residues long. V was pared by 7 bases and J by 5 bases, with 7 bases of the junction left unmatched. The CDR3: CASTQWDRGTGELFF. DNA of the CDR3: TGTGCCAGCACCCAGTGGGACAGGGGTACCGGGGAGCTGTTTTTT.

The chain uses TRBV14 and TRBJ1-3, with D unresolved. The germline V and J ends were trimmed by 8 bases and 0 bases, with 14 bases remaining between them. The germline gives CDR1 SGHDN, CDR2 FVKESK. This CDR3 is built from 15 residues. The CDR3 region has the DNA TGTGCCAGCGCCTTAGGACCCGTCTCTGGAAACACCATATATTTT. This sequence encodes CASALGPVSGNTIYF.

This clonotype turned up a few times. The V and J genes are TRBV12-3 or TRBV12-4 and TRBJ1-3; D is unclear. This CDR3 is built from 12 residues. The ends were cut back, 5 bases at V and 4 bases at J, with 6 bases in the middle. CDR3 residues: CASSVSGNTIYF. CDR3 coding DNA: TGTGCCAGCAGTGTGAGCGGAAACACCATATATTTT.

This clonotype occurred a few times. The V and J genes are TRBV7-8 and TRBJ2-3; 7 nucleotides agree with TRBD1. CDR1 SGHVS and CDR2 FQNEAQ come from the germline V gene. Unmatched junction bases numbered 5, after V lost 0 bases and J lost 5 bases. This CDR3 region has 15 residues. The CDR3 loop reads CASSLAIGGRDTQYF. CDR3 bases: TGTGCCAGCAGCTTAGCAATAGGGGGCCGAGATACGCAGTATTTT.

The chain is built from TRBV10-2 and TRBJ2-1, with 8 bases that match TRBD2. Germline CDR1 WSHSY, CDR2 SAAADI. The ends lost 6 bases at V and 9 bases at J; junction bases unmatched: 13. This CDR3 is built from 15 residues. CDR3 coding DNA: TGCGCCAGCAGCACATCTAGCGGGTCCAGGGGTGAGCAGTTCTTC. Translating it yields CASSTSSGSRGEQFF.

This sequence joins TRBV27 and TRBJ1-2; no clear D gene. V was pared by 3 bases and J by 4 bases, with 9 bases between. Germline V gives CDR1 MNHEY, CDR2 SMNVEV (reference sequence). CDR3 length equals 13 residues. Here the CDR3 DNA reads TGTGCCAGCAGTTTTGGCTCGAGCTATGGCTACACCTTC. Protein sequence: CASSFGSSYGYTF.

On this clonotype itself: The junction differs from germline at one of its ends, possibly a read error. The genes are TRBV7-9 and TRBJ1-1; TRBD1 matches at 10 bases. Germline assignment: CDR1 SEHNR and CDR2 FQNEAQ (reference sequence). The CDR3 is made up of 13 amino acids. The CDR3 sequence is CASPKRPDRGDYF. DNA for the CDR3: TGTGCCAGCCCGAAGAGGCCGGACAGGGGGGACTACTTT.

The sample holds a few counts of this clonotype. The chain is built from TRBV4-1 and TRBJ2-5; tentative D call: TRBD2 (7 bases). The CDR3 sequence is 16 residues long. The V gene lost 5 bases and the J gene lost 1 base, with 17 bases spanning the gap. CDR1 and CDR2 (germline): MGHRA, YSYEKL. DNA of the CDR3: TGCGCCAGCAGCGCCCGAACGGGGGGCCTCCAAGAGACCCAGTACTTC. Translated: CASSARTGGLQETQYF.

This clonotype has a count of ten or more. V and J are TRBV7-6 and TRBJ1-6, with 7 bases identical to TRBD1. Germline trimming cut 5 bases from V and 9 bases from J; bases unmatched to any gene: 10. The germline gives CDR1 SGHVS, CDR2 FNYEAQ. The CDR3 has 15 residues. The CDR3 bases are TGTGCCAGCAGCGTAGGGACAGCCGGCGGTTCACCCCTCCACTTT. This translates into CASSVGTAGGSPLHF. The variable domain in full, completed from reference TRBV7-6 and TRBJ1-6, reads GAGVSQSPRYKVTKRGQDVALRCDPISGHVSLYWYRQALGQGPEFLTYFNYEAQQDKSGLPNDRFSAERPEGSISTLTIQRTEQRDSAMYRCASSVGTAGGSPLHFGNGTRLTVT.

This clonotype was counted once. One end of the junction does not line up with germline, which may come from a read error. The chain recombines TRBV4-1 with TRBJ2-2, with D tentatively TRBD2 (5 bases). The CDR3 contains 14 residues. Germline CDR1 and CDR2: MGHRA and YSYEKL. The CDR3 protein is CASSQDPRTGELVF. The CDR3, as DNA: TGCGCCAGCAGCCAAGACCCCCGCACCGGGGAGCTGGTTTTT.

This clonotype was seen a few times. The chain uses TRBV7-9 and TRBJ1-2; unclear D gene. V shed 5 bases and J shed 3 bases, with 19 bases lying between them. Germline V gene data show CDR1 as SEHNR and CDR2 as FQNEAQ (reference sequence). This CDR3 comprises 16 residues. The CDR3 loop reads CASSTSVEGPHYGYTF. The CDR3 bases are TGTGCCAGCAGCACCTCGGTTGAGGGTCCCCACTATGGCTACACCTTC.

As for this clonotype: One end of the junction does not line up with germline, which may come from a read error. CDR3 DNA: TGTGCCAGCACTGAACTTTACAGGGATGGCTACACCTTC. This gives the protein CASTELYRDGYTF. The V call is TRBV2, the J call TRBJ1-2; D is possibly TRBD1 (6 bases). From germline, CDR1 is SNHLY and CDR2 FYNNEI. This CDR3 contains 13 residues.

This clonotype was detected only a few times. An end of the junction does not agree with germline; a read error may underlie this. The chain joins TRBV4-1 to TRBJ2-5; no definite D call. Germline loops: CDR1 MGHRA, CDR2 YSYEKL. CDR3 length equals 12 residues. The CDR3 loop is CASSQDRSSLNF. The CDR3 bases are TGCGCCAGCAGCCAAGATCGGTCAAGTCTGAACTTC.

This rearrangement joins TRBV29-1 to TRBJ2-2; weak D call: TRBD2 (5 bases). The V and J ends lost 4 bases and 6 bases respectively, with 9 bases between them. Looked up from germline, CDR1 is SQVTM and CDR2 is ANQGSEA. CDR3 length equals 12 residues. Here the CDR3 reads CSVAGSAGELFF. CDR3 nucleotide sequence: TGCAGCGTTGCGGGATCCGCCGGGGAGCTGTTTTTT.